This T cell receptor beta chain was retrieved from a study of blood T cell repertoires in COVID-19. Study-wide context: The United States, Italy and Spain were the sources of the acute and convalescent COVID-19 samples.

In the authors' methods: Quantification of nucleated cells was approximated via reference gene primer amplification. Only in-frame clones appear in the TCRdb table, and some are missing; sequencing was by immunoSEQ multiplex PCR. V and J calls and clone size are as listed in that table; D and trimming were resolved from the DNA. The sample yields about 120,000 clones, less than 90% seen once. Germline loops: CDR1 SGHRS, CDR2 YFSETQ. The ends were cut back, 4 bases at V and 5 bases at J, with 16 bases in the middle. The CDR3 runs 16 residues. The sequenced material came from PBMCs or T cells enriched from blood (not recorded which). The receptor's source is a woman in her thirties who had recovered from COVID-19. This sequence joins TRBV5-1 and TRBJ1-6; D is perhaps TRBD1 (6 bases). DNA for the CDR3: TGCGCCAGCAGCGTATATACAGGGCACAATAATTCACCCCTCCACTTT. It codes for CASSVYTGHNNSPLHF.